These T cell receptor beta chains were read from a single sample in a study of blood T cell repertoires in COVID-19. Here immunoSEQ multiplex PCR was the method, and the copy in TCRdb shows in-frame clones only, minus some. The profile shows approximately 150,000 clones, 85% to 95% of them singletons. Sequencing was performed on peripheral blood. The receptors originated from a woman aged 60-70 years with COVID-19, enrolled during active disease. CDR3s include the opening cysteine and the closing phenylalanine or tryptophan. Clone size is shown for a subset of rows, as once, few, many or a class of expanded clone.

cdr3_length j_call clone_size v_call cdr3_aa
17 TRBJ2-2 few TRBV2 CASSEYISDREAGELFF
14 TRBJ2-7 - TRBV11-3 CASSLGVESGEQYF
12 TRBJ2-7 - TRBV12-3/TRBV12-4 CASSETGNEQYF
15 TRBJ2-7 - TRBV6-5 CASSFWDRLSYEQYF
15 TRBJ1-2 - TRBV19 CASRRDRGANYGYTF
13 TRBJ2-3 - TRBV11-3 CASSLSGRDTQYF
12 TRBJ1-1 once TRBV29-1 CSVVRGYTEAFF
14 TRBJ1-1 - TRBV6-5 CASKIDRDDTEAFF
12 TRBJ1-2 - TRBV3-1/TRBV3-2 CASTRTGGGYTF
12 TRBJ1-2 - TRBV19 CASSSRGLGYTF
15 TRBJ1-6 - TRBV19 CASSMGEGHNSPLHF
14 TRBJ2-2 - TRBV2 CASSDRRGDGELFF
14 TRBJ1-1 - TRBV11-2 CASSVRQWTEEAFF
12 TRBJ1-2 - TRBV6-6 CASSRQDYGYTF
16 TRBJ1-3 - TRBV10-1 CASSEWRGEKGNTIYF
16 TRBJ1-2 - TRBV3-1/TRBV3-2 CASSHRTAASNYGYTF
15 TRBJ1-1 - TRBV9 CASSTRQGLGTEAFF
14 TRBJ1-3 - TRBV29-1 CSVRRGNSGNTIYF
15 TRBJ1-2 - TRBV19 CASSIDRRGNYGYTF
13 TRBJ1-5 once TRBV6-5 CASSPSLDQPQHF
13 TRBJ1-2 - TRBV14 CASSLNDGYGYTF
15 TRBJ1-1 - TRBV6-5 CASSYLAGGSTEAFF
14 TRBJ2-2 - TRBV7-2 CASSFSTYTGELFF
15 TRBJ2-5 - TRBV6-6 CASRRAGGLQETQYF
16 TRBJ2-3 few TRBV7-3 CASSSGLADHGDTQYF
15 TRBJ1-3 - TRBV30 CAWSGGNPSGNTIYF
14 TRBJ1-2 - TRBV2 CASSSGGQIYGYTF
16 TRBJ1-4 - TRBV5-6 CASSETGFEPNEKLFF
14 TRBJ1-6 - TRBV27 CASSLGGDQSPLHF
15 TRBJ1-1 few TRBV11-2 CASSPPTGLNTEAFF
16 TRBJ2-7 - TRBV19 CASSPSRDRASYEQYF
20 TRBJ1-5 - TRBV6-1 CASSEAMYSRARGPSQPQHF
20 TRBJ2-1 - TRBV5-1 CASSSASGLAGGSSYNEQFF
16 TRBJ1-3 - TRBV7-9 CASRLTGARGGNTIYF
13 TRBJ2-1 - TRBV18 CASSSGQRLKQFF
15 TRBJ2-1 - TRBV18 CASSPIGTEYNEQFF
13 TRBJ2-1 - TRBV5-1 CASSFGRGNEQFF
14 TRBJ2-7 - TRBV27 CASSEQGGSYEQYF
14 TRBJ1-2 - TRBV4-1 CASSQGGANYGYTF
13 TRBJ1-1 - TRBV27 CASSPPGNTEAFF
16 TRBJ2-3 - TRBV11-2 CASSPGGPEGTDTQYF